This section outlines one TCR beta chain sequence together with its context. Its antigen is not identified. The source of the sample is a study of vaccination effects on CD4 cells after COVID-19. Viral peptide pools were used in the ViraFEST assay to expand antigen-specific CD4+ T cells, and sequencing came afterward. CD4+ T cells were isolated after less than 13 days of culture. Vaccine recipients, nucleocapsid antibody negative, had no prior SARS-CoV-2 infection. Cultures got half-medium changes with IL-2 on days 3 and 7. This CDR3 has 13 residues. V was pared by 5 bases and J by 7 bases, with 13 bases between. Germline V lookup: CDR1 KGHDR, CDR2 SFDVKD. Using immunoSEQ multiplex PCR, the repertoire was profiled, and TCRdb retains in-frame clones only, with some absent. The sample yields approximately 74,000 clones, approximately 75% seen once.

This TCR derives from a human donor who received a COVID-19 vaccine. The V call is TRBV24-1, the J call TRBJ1-2; D possibly corresponds to TRBD1 (5 bases). Here the sequenced sample was CD4+ T cells from PBMCs cultured with HCoV-NL63 spike peptides, taken before COVID-19 vaccination. The CDR3 region has the DNA TGTGCCACCAGTGCGGGGGTCCAAGCTGGCTACACCTTC. Its translation is CATSAGVQAGYTF.